The sequence of this T cell receptor (beta chain) was determined in a study of blood T cell repertoires in COVID-19 (dated by TCRdb to the early 2020s). Regarding the complete study: Samples from collaborators originated in the United States, Italy and Spain and spanned both the acute and convalescent phases of COVID-19. The prospective study material was composed of cDNA or gDNA derived from T cells, B-cell-depleted T cells, or PBMCs. Deeply sampled blood TCRbeta repertoires from subjects exposed to, actively infected with, or recovered from COVID-19 were included in the dataset. A freely available public database, intended as a resource for researchers studying the immune response to SARS-CoV-2, is where the repertoires were released. Samples were obtained from the ongoing ImmuneRACE study (first 160 participants) and from approximately 1,200 subjects provided by 6 global collaborators. Sample metadata almost always included a de-identified subject ID, COVID-19 status, age in years and sex. Where HLA class I and class II types were available, the types were taken from metadata supplied by the sample provider, not from assay-based typing. The investigation overall reported the following: The quantity of clinical and demographic metadata differed by source and by participant and was supplied without curation.

The V and J ends are trimmed by 5 bases and 8 bases, leaving 15 bases between them. From the cysteine through the phenylalanine, the CDR3 covers 13 amino acids. CDR3 DNA is the only sequence kept; it has 39 bases, read in frame from the first base. CDR1 and CDR2, looked up from the germline V gene, are SGHVS and FQNEAQ. Whole blood was collected in K2EDTA tubes by collaborating institutions according to the institutions' own protocols. For TCRbeta analysis, collaborators shipped samples in one of three forms: frozen whole blood, isolated PBMCs, or DNA extracted from either of those sample types. TCRbeta CDR3 regions were amplified from genomic DNA by means of the immunoSEQ Assay, a bias-controlled multiplex PCR. Processing in the source paper ran as follows. The number of nucleated cells in each sample was estimated by amplification of reference gene primers within the assay. To quantify the absolute abundance of each unique TCRbeta CDR3 rearrangement, sequence reads were collapsed and filtered. For each sample, productive Simpson clonality was calculated as the square root of Simpson's diversity index over productive rearrangements. TCRdb limited this immuneACCESS table to in-frame rearrangements with V and J called. A share of clones is missing; checked studies link under half to unresolved V genes, and the rest is unexplained. The V and J calls and clone size come from that table; D and trimming were worked out from the DNA. The sample table contains 110,000 to 150,000 clones; only one count was recorded for 75% to 90% of them. The ten largest clones take up approximately 3% of the sample.

Notes on this clone: Its target antigen remains unknown. No base quality information exists; no much larger clone differs at one position.

The sequence is built from TRBV7-8 and TRBJ1-1; D gene: possibly TRBD1, on 6 matching bases. This receptor was identified in a woman aged 55-70 years with active COVID-19. Source material: peripheral blood. CDR3 region: CASSPTRGSEAFF. Read as DNA, the sequence is TGTGCCAGCAGCCCCACGAGGGGGTCCGAAGCTTTCTTT.